This TCR beta chain is drawn from a study of blood T cell repertoires in COVID-19. Study information: Italy, Spain and the United States were the sources of the convalescent and acute COVID-19 samples.

Per the original methods: Researchers report that nucleated cell counts were estimated from reference gene primer amplification. Clones were sequenced by immunoSEQ multiplex PCR, and TCRdb holds only the in-frame ones, with some missing. V, J and clone size are taken as reported in that table, and D and trimming were inferred from the DNA itself. The sample holds some 270,000 clones, approximately 88% seen once. Trimming removed 2 bases from V and 5 bases from J, with 10 bases in between. The CDR3 is made up of 15 amino acids. Germline V gene lookup returns CDR1 SEHNR and CDR2 FQNEAQ (reference sequence).

The chain links TRBV7-9 to TRBJ1-6; tentative D call: TRBD1 (5 bases). The TCR originated in a man in his fifties or sixties with acute or convalescent COVID-19. Sequencing input: peripheral blood. The CDR3 reads CASSLRGHDNSPLHF. In DNA form, the CDR3 reads TGTGCCAGCAGCTTACGCGGACATGATAATTCACCCCTCCACTTT.